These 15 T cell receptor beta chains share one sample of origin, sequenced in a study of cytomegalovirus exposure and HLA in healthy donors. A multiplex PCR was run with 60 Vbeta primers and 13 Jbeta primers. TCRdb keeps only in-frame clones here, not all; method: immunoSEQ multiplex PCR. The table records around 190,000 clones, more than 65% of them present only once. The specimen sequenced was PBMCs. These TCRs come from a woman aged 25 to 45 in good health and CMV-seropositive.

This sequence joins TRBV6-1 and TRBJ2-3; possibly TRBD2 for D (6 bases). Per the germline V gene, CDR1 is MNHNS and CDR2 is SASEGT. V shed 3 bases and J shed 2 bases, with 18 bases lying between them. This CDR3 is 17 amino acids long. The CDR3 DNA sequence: TGTGCCAGCAGTGAGGAGGGTTTACAGACTTACACAGATACGCAGTATTTT. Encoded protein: CASSEEGLQTYTDTQYF.

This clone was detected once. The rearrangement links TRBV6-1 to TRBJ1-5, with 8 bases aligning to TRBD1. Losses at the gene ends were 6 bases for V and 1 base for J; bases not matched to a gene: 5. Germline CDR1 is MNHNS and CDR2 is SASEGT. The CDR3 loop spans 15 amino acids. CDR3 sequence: CASSPDRASNQPQHF. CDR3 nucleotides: TGTGCCAGCAGCCCGGACAGGGCAAGCAATCAGCCCCAGCATTTT.

The DNA for the CDR3 is TGTGCCAGCAGCGGCGGGAGGGCAGCCGGGGAGCTGTTTTTT. Translating it yields CASSGGRAAGELFF. The gene calls are TRBV5-8 and TRBJ2-2; 9 bases map to TRBD2. Germline loops: CDR1 SGHTS, CDR2 YDEGEE. The CDR3 length is 14 residues. With V trimmed by 4 bases and J by 6 bases, 4 bases remained unmatched.

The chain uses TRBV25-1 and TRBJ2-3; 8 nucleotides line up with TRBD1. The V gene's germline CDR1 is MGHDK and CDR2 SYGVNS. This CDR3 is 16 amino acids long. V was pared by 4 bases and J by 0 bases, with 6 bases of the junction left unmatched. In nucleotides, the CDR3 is TGTGCCAGCAGTGTAATGACAGGGGCTAGCACAGATACGCAGTATTTT. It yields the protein CASSVMTGASTDTQYF. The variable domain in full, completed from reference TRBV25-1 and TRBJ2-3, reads EADIYQTPRYLVIGTGKKITLECSQTMGHDKMYWYQQDPGMELHLIHYSYGVNSTEKGDLSSESTVSRIRTEHFPLTLESARPSHTSQYLCASSVMTGASTDTQYFGPGTRLTVL.

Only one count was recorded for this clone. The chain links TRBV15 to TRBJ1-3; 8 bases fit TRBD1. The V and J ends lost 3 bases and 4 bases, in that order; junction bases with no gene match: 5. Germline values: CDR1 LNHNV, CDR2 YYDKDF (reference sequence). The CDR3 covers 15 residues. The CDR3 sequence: CATSREWTGGNTIYF. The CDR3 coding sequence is TGTGCCACCAGCAGGGAGTGGACAGGGGGAAACACCATATATTTT.

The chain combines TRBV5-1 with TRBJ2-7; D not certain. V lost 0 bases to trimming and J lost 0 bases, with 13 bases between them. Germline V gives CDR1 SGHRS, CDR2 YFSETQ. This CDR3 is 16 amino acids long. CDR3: CASSLGPTVNSYEQYF. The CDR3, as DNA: TGCGCCAGCAGCTTGGGGCCAACAGTCAACTCCTACGAGCAGTACTTC.

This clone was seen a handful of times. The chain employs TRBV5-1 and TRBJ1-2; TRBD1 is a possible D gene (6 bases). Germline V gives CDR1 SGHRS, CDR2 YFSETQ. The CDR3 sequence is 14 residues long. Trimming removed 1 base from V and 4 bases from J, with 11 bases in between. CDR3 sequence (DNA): TGCGCCAGCAGCTTGACAGGGACGGGCTATGGCTACACCTTC. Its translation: CASSLTGTGYGYTF.

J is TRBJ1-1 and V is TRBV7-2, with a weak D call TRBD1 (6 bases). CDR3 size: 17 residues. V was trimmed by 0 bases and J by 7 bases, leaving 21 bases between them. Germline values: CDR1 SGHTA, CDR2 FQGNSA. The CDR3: CASSLALGVRQGNEAFF. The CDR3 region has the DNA TGTGCCAGCAGCTTAGCGCTGGGGGTCCGGCAGGGGAATGAAGCTTTCTTT. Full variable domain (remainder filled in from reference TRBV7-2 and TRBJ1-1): GAGVSQSPSNKVTEKGKDVELRCDPISGHTALYWYRQSLGQGLEFLIYFQGNSAPDKSGLPSDRFSAERTGGSVSTLTIQRTQQEDSAVYLCASSLALGVRQGNEAFFGQGTRLTVV.

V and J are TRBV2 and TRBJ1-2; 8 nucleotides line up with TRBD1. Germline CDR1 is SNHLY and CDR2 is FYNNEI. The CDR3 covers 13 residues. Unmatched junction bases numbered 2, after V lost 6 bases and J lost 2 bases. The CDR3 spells CASRNRGNYGYTF. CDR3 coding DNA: TGTGCCAGCAGAAACAGGGGGAACTATGGCTACACCTTC.

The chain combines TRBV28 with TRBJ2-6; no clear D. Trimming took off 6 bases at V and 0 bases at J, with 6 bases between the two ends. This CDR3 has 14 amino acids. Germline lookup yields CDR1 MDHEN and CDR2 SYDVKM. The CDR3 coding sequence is TGTGCCAGCAGCAGGATCTCTGGGGCCAACGTCCTGACTTTC. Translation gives CASSRISGANVLTF.

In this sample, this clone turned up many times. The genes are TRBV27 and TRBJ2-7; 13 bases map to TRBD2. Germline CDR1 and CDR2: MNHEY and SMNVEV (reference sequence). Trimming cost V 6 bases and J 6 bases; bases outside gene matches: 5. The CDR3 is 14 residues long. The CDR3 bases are TGTGCCAGCAGACCCGGGACTAGCGGGACCGAGCAGTACTTC. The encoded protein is CASRPGTSGTEQYF.

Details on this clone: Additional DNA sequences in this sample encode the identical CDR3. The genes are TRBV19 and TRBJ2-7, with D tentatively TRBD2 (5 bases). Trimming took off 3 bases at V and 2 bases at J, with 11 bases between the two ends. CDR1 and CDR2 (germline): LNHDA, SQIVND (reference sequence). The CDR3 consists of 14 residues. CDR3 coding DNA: TGTGCCAGTAGTATCAGCGGATATACCTACGAGCAGTACTTC. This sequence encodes CASSISGYTYEQYF.

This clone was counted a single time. For the CDR3, the DNA is TGTGCCAGCAGTTATAGAGGCTCTAGCGGCTACGAGCAGTACTTC. As protein: CASSYRGSSGYEQYF. V usage is TRBV6-5 and J usage is TRBJ2-7, with 7 bases that match TRBD2. V dropped 3 bases and J dropped 3; count of bases not matched to a gene: 8. Germline assignment: CDR1 MNHEY and CDR2 SVGAGI. The CDR3 spans 15 residues.

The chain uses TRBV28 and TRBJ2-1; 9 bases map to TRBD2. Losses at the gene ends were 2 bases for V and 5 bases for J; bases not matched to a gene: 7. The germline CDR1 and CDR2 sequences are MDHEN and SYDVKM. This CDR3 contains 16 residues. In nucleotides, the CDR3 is TGTGCCAGCAGTTTAAGTCGACTAGCGGTCAACAATGAGCAGTTCTTC. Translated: CASSLSRLAVNNEQFF.

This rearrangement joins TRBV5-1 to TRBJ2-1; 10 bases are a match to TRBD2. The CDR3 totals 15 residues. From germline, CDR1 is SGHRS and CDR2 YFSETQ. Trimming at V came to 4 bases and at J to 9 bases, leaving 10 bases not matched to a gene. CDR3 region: CASSNTSGARGEQFF. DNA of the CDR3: TGCGCCAGCAGCAATACTAGCGGGGCACGTGGTGAGCAGTTCTTC. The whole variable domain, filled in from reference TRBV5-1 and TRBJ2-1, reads KAGVTQTPRYLIKTRGQQVTLSCSPISGHRSVSWYQQTPGQGLQFLFEYFSETQRNKGNFPGRFSGRQFSNSRSEMNVSTLELGDSALYLCASSNTSGARGEQFFGPGTRLTVL.